Following are 12 T cell receptor beta chains from one sample sequenced in a study of cytomegalovirus exposure and HLA in healthy donors (TCRdb year 2017). The protocol used for the library was the immunoSEQ multiplex PCR assay. For the multiplex PCR, a mixture combining 60 forward primers for TCR Vbeta segments and 13 reverse primers for TCR Jbeta segments was used. TCRdb retrieved this table from immuneACCESS and kept in-frame rearrangements only. Not all clones are present; in checked studies, unresolved V genes account for under half, and no reason is known for the remainder. The sample table shows around 190,000 clones, and about 83% are seen once. Approximately 1.8% of the sample is in the top ten clones. Sample: PBMCs. The source is a man aged 35-49 years in good health and CMV-seropositive.

The rearrangement links TRBV11-2 to TRBJ1-6; TRBD1 agrees at 10 bases. After removal of 4 bases from V and 9 bases from J, the junction contained 3 bases not matched to a gene. The CDR3 runs to 14 residues. The germline gives CDR1 SGHAT, CDR2 FQNNGV. This CDR3 is CASSSGTGVSPLHF. The CDR3 region has the DNA TGTGCCAGCAGCTCCGGGACAGGGGTTTCACCCCTCCACTTT.

The chain recombines TRBV30 with TRBJ1-2; possible D gene TRBD1, 6 bases. The CDR3 is 14 amino acids. Trimming took off 0 bases at V and 4 bases at J, with 12 bases between the two ends. Germline-derived CDR1 and CDR2 are GTSNPN and SVGIG (reference sequence). The CDR3 spells CAWSVRDIPYGYTF. Here the CDR3 DNA reads TGTGCCTGGAGTGTTCGGGACATCCCCTATGGCTACACCTTC.

V is TRBV7-2 and J is TRBJ1-1; 7 nucleotides align to TRBD1. The CDR3 consists of 15 residues. The germline CDR1 and CDR2 sequences are SGHTA and FQGNSA. The V and J ends lost 4 bases and 4 bases, in that order; junction bases with no gene match: 9. The CDR3 spells CASSYTQGGVTEAFF. DNA of the CDR3: TGTGCCAGCAGCTACACTCAGGGGGGAGTCACTGAAGCTTTCTTT. Combining the CDR3 with reference TRBV7-2 and TRBJ1-1 gives the whole variable domain GAGVSQSPSNKVTEKGKDVELRCDPISGHTALYWYRQSLGQGLEFLIYFQGNSAPDKSGLPSDRFSAERTGGSVSTLTIQRTQQEDSAVYLCASSYTQGGVTEAFFGQGTRLTVV.

The chain combines TRBV27 with TRBJ2-1; no reliable D call. Germline V CDR1 and CDR2: MNHEY, SMNVEV (reference sequence). V was shortened by 4 bases and J by 8 bases, with 12 bases between the two germline ends. CDR3 length: 13 amino acids. The CDR3 region is CASSSYGYDEQFF. DNA of the CDR3: TGTGCCAGCAGTTCCTACGGGTATGATGAGCAGTTCTTC.

V is TRBV28 and J is TRBJ2-1, with 11 bases aligning to TRBD2. Germline lookup yields CDR1 MDHEN and CDR2 SYDVKM. After removal of 5 bases from V and 4 bases from J, the junction contained 7 bases not matched to a gene. CDR3 length: 16 amino acids. The CDR3 region has the DNA TGTGCCAGCAGTCGCAGCGGGACTAGCGGTTACAATGAGCAGTTCTTC. This sequence encodes CASSRSGTSGYNEQFF.

The CDR3 nucleotides are TGTGCCTGGAGTTTGGGGGAGGGTTACAATGAGCAGTTCTTC. Translating it yields CAWSLGEGYNEQFF. V and J are TRBV30 and TRBJ2-1; 7 bases are shared with TRBD2. Germline V gene lookup returns CDR1 GTSNPN and CDR2 SVGIG (reference sequence). The CDR3 spans 14 residues. V shed 2 bases and J 4 bases; nucleotides not matched to a gene: 5.

This chain joins TRBV6-1 and TRBJ2-5; TRBD1 agrees at 7 bases. V gave up 4 bases and J gave up 1 base; unmatched junction bases: 3. Per the germline V gene, CDR1 is MNHNS and CDR2 is SASEGT. This CDR3 contains 14 residues. This chain's CDR3 is CASSGQGFQETQYF. The DNA for the CDR3 is TGTGCCAGCAGTGGACAGGGTTTCCAAGAGACCCAGTACTTC.

This clone was counted between two and nine times. The chain uses TRBV27 and TRBJ1-5; the D is unclear. CDR1 MNHEY and CDR2 SMNVEV come from the germline V gene (reference sequence). V lost 3 bases and J lost 0, with 9 bases in between. The CDR3 has 15 amino acids. CDR3 nucleotides: TGTGCCAGCAGTTTCCGGGTGTCTAGCAATCAGCCCCAGCATTTT. It codes for CASSFRVSSNQPQHF.

The chain has TRBV6-1 and TRBJ1-3; D remains ambiguous. This CDR3 has 14 residues. Per germline, CDR1 MNHNS and CDR2 SASEGT. Trimming removed 2 bases from V and 10 bases from J, with 15 bases in between. Written as DNA, the CDR3 is TGTGCCAGCAGTGAACGAGAAGGACTGGGGACCATATATTTT. It encodes CASSEREGLGTIYF.

This chain connects TRBV19 to TRBJ1-1, with D perhaps TRBD1 (6 bases). Germline-derived CDR1 and CDR2 are LNHDA and SQIVND (reference sequence). The ends were cut back, 4 bases at V and 5 bases at J, with 11 bases in the middle. The CDR3 is 13 residues long. The DNA for the CDR3 is TGTGCCAGTAGTACCCACAGGGATACTGAAGCTTTCTTT. As protein: CASSTHRDTEAFF. The variable domain in full, completed from reference TRBV19 and TRBJ1-1, reads DGGITQSPKYLFRKEGQNVTLSCEQNLNHDAMYWYRQDPGQGLRLIYYSQIVNDFQKGDIAEGYSVSREKKESFPLTVTSAQKNPTAFYLCASSTHRDTEAFFGQGTRLTVV.

This clone was picked up a small number of times. J is TRBJ2-5 and V is TRBV2; D not resolved. This CDR3 spans 13 amino acids. Germline CDR1 SNHLY, CDR2 FYNNEI. Trimming cost V 8 bases and J 1 base, with 11 bases left between them. The CDR3 bases are TGTGCCAGCGGCGACCGGGTCCAAGAGACCCAGTACTTC. This sequence encodes CASGDRVQETQYF.

This rearrangement joins TRBV2 to TRBJ2-1; no clear D. Trimming pared 4 bases from V and 10 bases from J, leaving 29 bases between. Germline V gene sequence: CDR1 SNHLY, CDR2 FYNNEI. This CDR3 is 18 amino acids long. The chain's CDR3 is CASSVLPNSHSSGWEQFF. In DNA form, the CDR3 reads TGTGCCAGCAGTGTCCTTCCTAATAGTCACTCTTCAGGTTGGGAGCAGTTCTTC.